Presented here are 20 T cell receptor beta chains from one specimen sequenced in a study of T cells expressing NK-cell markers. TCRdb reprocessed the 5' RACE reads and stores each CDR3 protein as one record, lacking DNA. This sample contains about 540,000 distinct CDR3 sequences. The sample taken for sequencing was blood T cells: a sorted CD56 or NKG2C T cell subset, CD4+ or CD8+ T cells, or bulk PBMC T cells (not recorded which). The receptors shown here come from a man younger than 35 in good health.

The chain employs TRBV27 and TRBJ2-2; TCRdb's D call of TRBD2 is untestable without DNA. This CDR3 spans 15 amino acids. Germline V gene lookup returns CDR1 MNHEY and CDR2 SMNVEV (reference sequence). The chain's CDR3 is CASAWGGAGTGELFF.

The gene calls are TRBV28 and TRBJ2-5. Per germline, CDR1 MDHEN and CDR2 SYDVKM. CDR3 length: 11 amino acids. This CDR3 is CASSLYGTQYF.

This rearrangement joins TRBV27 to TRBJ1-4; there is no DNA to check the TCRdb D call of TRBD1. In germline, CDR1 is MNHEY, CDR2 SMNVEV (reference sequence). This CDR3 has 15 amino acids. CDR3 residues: CASSIDDRAREKLFF.

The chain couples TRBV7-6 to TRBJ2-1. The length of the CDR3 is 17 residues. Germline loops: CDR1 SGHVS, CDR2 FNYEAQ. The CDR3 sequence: CASSLGTRGLTYNEQFF.

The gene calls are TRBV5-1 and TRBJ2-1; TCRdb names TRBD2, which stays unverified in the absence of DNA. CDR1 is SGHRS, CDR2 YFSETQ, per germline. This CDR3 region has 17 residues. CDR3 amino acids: CASSGTGTSSGRSEQFF.

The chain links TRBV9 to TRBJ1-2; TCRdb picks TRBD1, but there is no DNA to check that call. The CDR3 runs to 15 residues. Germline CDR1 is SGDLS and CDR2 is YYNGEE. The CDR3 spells CASSSTGQPNYGYTF. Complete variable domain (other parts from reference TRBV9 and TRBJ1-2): DSGVTQTPKHLITATGQRVTLRCSPRSGDLSVYWYQQSLDQGLQFLIQYYNGEERAKGNILERFSAQQFPDLHSELNLSSLELGDSALYFCASSSTGQPNYGYTFGSGTRLTVV.

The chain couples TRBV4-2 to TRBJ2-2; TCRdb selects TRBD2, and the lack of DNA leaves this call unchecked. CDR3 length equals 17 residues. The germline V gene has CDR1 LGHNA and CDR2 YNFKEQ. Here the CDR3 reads CASSQDFTSGSSGELFF.

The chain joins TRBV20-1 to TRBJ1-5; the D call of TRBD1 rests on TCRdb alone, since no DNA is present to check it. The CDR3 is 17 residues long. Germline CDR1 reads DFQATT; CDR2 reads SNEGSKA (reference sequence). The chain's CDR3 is CSARESVGRGGNQPQHF.

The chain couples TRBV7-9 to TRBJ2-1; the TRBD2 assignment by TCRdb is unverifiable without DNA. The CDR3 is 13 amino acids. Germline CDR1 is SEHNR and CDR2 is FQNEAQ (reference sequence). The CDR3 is CASSSWEDGEQFF.

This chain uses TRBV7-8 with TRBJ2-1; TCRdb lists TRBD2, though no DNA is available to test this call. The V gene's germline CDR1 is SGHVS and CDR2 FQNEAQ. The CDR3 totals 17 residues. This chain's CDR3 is CASSSLLLAGEVSEQFF.

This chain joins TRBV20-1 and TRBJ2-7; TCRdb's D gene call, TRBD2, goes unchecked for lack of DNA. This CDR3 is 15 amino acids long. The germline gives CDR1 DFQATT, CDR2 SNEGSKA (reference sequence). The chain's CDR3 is CSARQASGNSYEQYF.

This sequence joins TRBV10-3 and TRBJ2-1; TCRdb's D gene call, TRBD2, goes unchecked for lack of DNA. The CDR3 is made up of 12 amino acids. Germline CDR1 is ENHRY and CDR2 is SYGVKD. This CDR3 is CAIKPTSTQQFF.

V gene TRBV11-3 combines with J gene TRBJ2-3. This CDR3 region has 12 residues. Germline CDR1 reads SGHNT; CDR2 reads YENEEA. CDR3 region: CASSFVTGTQYF.

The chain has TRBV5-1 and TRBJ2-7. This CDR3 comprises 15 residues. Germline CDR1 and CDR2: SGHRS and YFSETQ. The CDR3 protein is CASSFESGGTYEQYF.

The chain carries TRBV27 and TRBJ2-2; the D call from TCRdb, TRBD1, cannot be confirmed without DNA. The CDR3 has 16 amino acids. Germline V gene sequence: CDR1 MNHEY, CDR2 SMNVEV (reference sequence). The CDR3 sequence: CASSLTAGTGYGELFF.

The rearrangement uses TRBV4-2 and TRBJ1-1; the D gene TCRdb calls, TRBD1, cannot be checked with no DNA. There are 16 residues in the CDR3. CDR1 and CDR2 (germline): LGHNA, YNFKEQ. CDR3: CASRPDGGAWGTEAFF.

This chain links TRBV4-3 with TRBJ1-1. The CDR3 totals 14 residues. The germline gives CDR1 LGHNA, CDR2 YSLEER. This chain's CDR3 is CASSQGVGFTEAFF.

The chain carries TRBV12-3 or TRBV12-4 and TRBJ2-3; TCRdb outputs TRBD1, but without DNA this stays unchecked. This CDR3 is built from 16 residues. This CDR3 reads CASSPSGARSTDTQYF.

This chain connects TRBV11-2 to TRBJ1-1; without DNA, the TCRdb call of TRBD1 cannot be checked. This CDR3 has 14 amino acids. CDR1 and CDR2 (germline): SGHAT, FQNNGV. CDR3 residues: CASSLKEDRADAFF.

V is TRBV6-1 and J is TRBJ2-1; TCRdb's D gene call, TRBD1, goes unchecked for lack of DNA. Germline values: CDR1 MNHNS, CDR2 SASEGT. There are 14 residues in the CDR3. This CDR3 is CASSAGYRVDEQFF.